The 19 T cell receptor beta chains listed next were all sequenced from one sample in a study of cytomegalovirus exposure and HLA in healthy donors. The PCR made use of 60 Vbeta and 13 Jbeta primers. Generated by immunoSEQ multiplex PCR, the TCRdb table keeps only in-frame clones and is missing some. This sample has over 100,000 clones, with 80% found just once. Material for sequencing was PBMCs. Every receptor here comes from a man aged 25 to 40 in good health and CMV-seronegative.

Regarding this clone: Other DNA variants within this sample encode the same CDR3. The CDR3 here is CASSPGQGANTEAFF. The CDR3, as DNA: TGTGCCAGCTCACCAGGACAGGGAGCGAACACTGAAGCTTTCTTT. J is TRBJ1-1 and V is TRBV18, with TRBD1 identical over 8 bases. V was clipped by 2 bases and J by 1 base; unmatched bases: 3. Germline loops: CDR1 KGHSH, CDR2 LQKENI. The CDR3 sequence is 15 residues long.

The gene calls are TRBV5-1 and TRBJ2-7; 8 positions match TRBD2. Germline values: CDR1 SGHRS, CDR2 YFSETQ. After removal of 2 bases from V and 3 bases from J, the junction contained 7 bases not matched to a gene. The CDR3 covers 15 residues. The CDR3 DNA sequence: TGCGCCAGCAGCTTTGACCCTAGCGGGCTCTACGAGCAGTACTTC. Amino acid sequence: CASSFDPSGLYEQYF.

The chain is built from TRBV9 and TRBJ2-7; 7 nucleotides agree with TRBD1. The CDR3 is 15 residues long. The germline V gene has CDR1 SGDLS and CDR2 YYNGEE. With V trimmed by 0 bases and J by 2 bases, 5 bases remained unmatched. The CDR3 region is CASSVATGETYEQYF. The CDR3 nucleotides read TGTGCCAGCAGCGTAGCTACAGGGGAAACCTACGAGCAGTACTTC.

J is TRBJ1-3 and V is TRBV6-1, with D possibly TRBD1 on 6 matching bases. V lost 5 bases to trimming and J lost 6 bases, with 11 bases between them. This CDR3 comprises 13 residues. Germline CDR1 is MNHNS and CDR2 is SASEGT. Here the CDR3 DNA reads TGTGCCAGCAGTCTAGGGGGGGAAAACACCATATATTTT. Translated: CASSLGGENTIYF.

The CDR3 DNA follows: TGTGCCAGCAGTGAGCGGGGATTCTCCTACAATGAGCAGTTCTTC. Its translation is CASSERGFSYNEQFF. The chain links TRBV25-1 to TRBJ2-1, with D possibly matching TRBD2 (6 bases). The CDR3 contains 15 residues. V lost 3 bases to trimming and J lost 0 bases, with 9 bases between them. CDR1 is MGHDK and CDR2 is SYGVNS in the germline V gene.

This clone has only a few counts. The rearrangement uses TRBV6-1 and TRBJ2-3; 9 bases map to TRBD1. The CDR3 is 14 amino acids. Trimming cost V 1 base and J 4 bases; bases outside gene matches: 0. In germline, CDR1 is MNHNS, CDR2 SASEGT. CDR3 nucleotide sequence: TGTGCCAGCAGTGAAGGGACAGGGGCAGATACGCAGTATTTT. Protein: CASSEGTGADTQYF.

The CDR3 spells CASASDRSGGNQPQHF. The CDR3 DNA follows: TGTGCCAGTGCTTCTGACAGGTCCGGAGGCAATCAGCCCCAGCATTTT. The V gene is TRBV19, the J gene TRBJ1-5, with D perhaps matching TRBD1 (6 bases). This CDR3 has 16 amino acids. Germline CDR1 LNHDA, CDR2 SQIVND (reference sequence). V was shortened by 8 bases and J by 2 bases, with 19 bases between the two germline ends. The variable domain in full, with the rest retrieved from reference TRBV19 and TRBJ1-5, is DGGITQSPKYLFRKEGQNVTLSCEQNLNHDAMYWYRQDPGQGLRLIYYSQIVNDFQKGDIAEGYSVSREKKESFPLTVTSAQKNPTAFYLCASASDRSGGNQPQHFGDGTRLSIL.

This chain joins TRBV29-1 and TRBJ2-7; TRBD1 matches at 10 bases. The CDR3 is 14 residues long. CDR1 is SQVTM, CDR2 ANQGSEA, per germline. The ends lost 6 bases at V and 6 bases at J; junction bases unmatched: 11. In DNA, the CDR3 is TGCAGCGTCCTAGGGGGACAGGGGTTCGCCGAGCAGTACTTC. Encoded protein: CSVLGGQGFAEQYF.

V usage is TRBV11-2 and J usage is TRBJ1-1, with D unresolved. V dropped 3 bases and J dropped 6 bases, with 14 bases sitting between them. Germline lookup yields CDR1 SGHAT and CDR2 FQNNGV. The CDR3 sequence is 14 residues long. CDR3 DNA sequence: TGTGCCAGCAGCTTTGGGCACTTGGTGGCTGAAGCTTTCTTT. Its protein product is CASSFGHLVAEAFF.

V is TRBV7-6 and J is TRBJ1-1; D unclear. The CDR3 totals 14 residues. Germline-derived CDR1 and CDR2 are SGHVS and FNYEAQ. The V and J ends lost 2 bases and 3 bases respectively, with 10 bases between them. CDR3 nucleotides: TGTGCCAGCAGCTTATTCGAGGGAGACACTGAAGCTTTCTTT. Its protein is CASSLFEGDTEAFF.

DNA of the CDR3: TGCGCCAGCAGCTTCCAAGGGGGGGCGAACACCGGGGAGCTGTTTTTT. Protein: CASSFQGGANTGELFF. The rearrangement uses TRBV5-1 and TRBJ2-2; possible D gene TRBD2, 7 bases. Trimming removed 2 bases at V and 0 bases at J, with 11 bases between. Per the germline V gene, CDR1 is SGHRS and CDR2 is YFSETQ. The CDR3 length is 16 residues.

This chain links TRBV14 with TRBJ1-3; tentative D call: TRBD1 (5 bases). The CDR3 is made up of 14 amino acids. The germline V and J ends were trimmed by 7 bases and 4 bases, with 14 bases remaining between them. The germline V gene encodes CDR1 SGHDN and CDR2 FVKESK. The CDR3 loop reads CASNPRGPGNTIYF. CDR3 bases: TGTGCCAGCAACCCGCGGGGCCCCGGAAACACCATATATTTT.

V and J are TRBV4-1 and TRBJ2-3; 12 nucleotides match TRBD2. From germline, CDR1 is MGHRA and CDR2 YSYEKL. V was clipped by 4 bases and J by 4 bases; unmatched bases: 9. CDR3 length equals 17 residues. The CDR3 spells CASSPGTSGPVADTQYF. CDR3 nucleotides: TGCGCCAGCAGCCCTGGGACTAGCGGGCCAGTCGCAGATACGCAGTATTTT.

V is TRBV9 and J is TRBJ1-2; possibly TRBD1 for D (5 bases). Germline V CDR1 and CDR2: SGDLS, YYNGEE. Trimming took off 8 bases at V and 4 bases at J, with 15 bases between the two ends. This CDR3 is 13 amino acids long. The CDR3 loop is CASSSGPSYGYTF. In DNA, the CDR3 is TGTGCCAGTTCTTCAGGGCCATCCTATGGCTACACCTTC.

The J gene is TRBJ1-3, the V gene TRBV4-3, with a possible D match to TRBD1 (6 bases). Germline values: CDR1 LGHNA, CDR2 YSLEER. Trimming removed 6 bases from V and 4 bases from J, with 19 bases in between. CDR3 size: 16 residues. CDR3 sequence (DNA): TGCGCCAGCAGTCCACACAGGGCCCGGACCGGAAACACCATATATTTT. It specifies CASSPHRARTGNTIYF.

This clone has a handful of counts. The CDR3 reads CASSTVPRGLAGSGDEQFF. The CDR3, as DNA: TGCGCCAGCAGCACGGTTCCACGGGGACTAGCGGGGTCGGGGGATGAGCAGTTCTTC. The chain uses TRBV5-1 and TRBJ2-1; 13 bases are a match to TRBD2. Trimming removed 4 bases from V and 8 bases from J; junction bases left unmatched: 18. This CDR3 spans 19 amino acids. Germline V lookup: CDR1 SGHRS, CDR2 YFSETQ.

Comment on this clone: The junction departs from the called germline gene at one end, perhaps through a read error. V and J are TRBV7-9 and TRBJ2-3; D gene uncertain. Germline V gene lookup returns CDR1 SEHNR and CDR2 FQNEAQ (reference sequence). CDR3 length: 10 residues. CDR3 sequence: CSSSLLTQYF. The CDR3 DNA is TGTTCCAGCAGCTTACTTACGCAGTATTTT.

V gene TRBV6-5 combines with J gene TRBJ1-6; TRBD1 is a possible D gene (5 bases). This CDR3 is built from 15 residues. Trimming removed 7 bases at V and 10 bases at J, with 20 bases between. Germline loops: CDR1 MNHEY, CDR2 SVGAGI. In DNA form, the CDR3 reads TGTGCCAGCACCCACAACCTTGGGGCCCGATCACCCCTCCACTTT. Its protein is CASTHNLGARSPLHF.

This clone was detected only once. The chain joins TRBV2 to TRBJ1-2, with D perhaps matching TRBD1 (5 bases). Germline V lookup: CDR1 SNHLY, CDR2 FYNNEI. V was shortened by 5 bases and J by 2 bases, with 9 bases between the two germline ends. This CDR3 comprises 13 residues. The CDR3 DNA reads as TGTGCCAGCAGTAATCAGGGAAACTATGGCTACACCTTC. The encoded protein is CASSNQGNYGYTF.